What follows are 27 T cell receptor beta chains derived from one specimen sequenced in a study of technical replicates of blood from a handful of donors. TCRdb's table, derived via immunoSEQ multiplex PCR, lists solely in-frame clones and lacks some. This sample has about 100,000 clones, with 90% to 96% found just once. Sequenced: T cells isolated from PBMCs. The receptors come from a human donor in good health.

The rearrangement uses TRBV5-4 and TRBJ2-1, with 10 bases aligning to TRBD2. After removal of 4 bases from V and 3 bases from J, the junction contained 4 bases not matched to a gene. The CDR3 runs to 15 residues. The V gene's germline CDR1 is SGHNT and CDR2 YYREEE (reference sequence). CDR3 DNA sequence: TGTGCCAGCAGCCCAGGACTAGCGGACTACAATGAGCAGTTCTTC. Encoded protein: CASSPGLADYNEQFF.

V gene TRBV5-1 combines with J gene TRBJ2-3, with TRBD2 matching over 7 bases. The germline CDR1 and CDR2 sequences are SGHRS and YFSETQ. The CDR3 runs 15 residues. J was trimmed by 1 base and V by 0 bases; bases with no gene match: 2. DNA for the CDR3: TGCGCCAGCAGCTTGGACCTAGCGGGCACAGATACGCAGTATTTT. The encoded protein is CASSLDLAGTDTQYF. The full variable domain, its missing parts supplied by reference TRBV5-1 and TRBJ2-3, is KAGVTQTPRYLIKTRGQQVTLSCSPISGHRSVSWYQQTPGQGLQFLFEYFSETQRNKGNFPGRFSGRQFSNSRSEMNVSTLELGDSALYLCASSLDLAGTDTQYFGPGTRLTVL.

The chain links TRBV5-1 to TRBJ2-5; 7 bases match TRBD2. The CDR3 spans 15 residues. Germline V gene data show CDR1 as SGHRS and CDR2 as YFSETQ. After removal of 0 bases from V and 1 base from J, the junction contained 3 bases not matched to a gene. In nucleotides, the CDR3 is TGCGCCAGCAGCTTGGCTCCGGGGGGCCAAGAGACCCAGTACTTC. Translated, it gives CASSLAPGGQETQYF.

This chain uses TRBV11-3 with TRBJ2-1; no clear D gene. CDR1 and CDR2 from the germline V gene are SGHNT and YENEEA. V lost 4 bases and J lost 3, with 10 bases in between. The CDR3 totals 14 residues. The CDR3: CASSSQAFYNEQFF. The CDR3 DNA follows: TGTGCCAGCAGCTCGCAAGCATTCTACAATGAGCAGTTCTTC. The full variable domain, rest sourced from reference TRBV11-3 and TRBJ2-1, is EAGVVQSPRYKIIEKKQPVAFWCNPISGHNTLYWYLQNLGQGPELLIRYENEEAVDDSQLPKDRFSAERLKGVDSTLKIQPAELGDSAVYLCASSSQAFYNEQFFGPGTRLTVL.

The genes are TRBV7-6 and TRBJ2-2, with a weak D call TRBD2 (5 bases). CDR1 is SGHVS, CDR2 FNYEAQ, per germline. The ends were cut back, 1 base at V and 4 bases at J, with 10 bases in the middle. The CDR3 has 15 residues. The CDR3 DNA follows: TGTGCCAGCAGCTTAGAAGCGGCACCCACCGGGGAGCTGTTTTTT. Encoded protein: CASSLEAAPTGELFF.

This clone has just one count. This chain links TRBV7-9 with TRBJ2-3; 7 nucleotides agree with TRBD1. This CDR3 has 15 residues. Germline CDR1 is SEHNR and CDR2 is FQNEAQ (reference sequence). Germline trimming cut 6 bases from V and 6 bases from J; bases unmatched to any gene: 12. DNA for the CDR3: TGTGCCAGCAGTCAAGTCGACAGGGCGAGGGATACGCAGTATTTT. Amino acid sequence: CASSQVDRARDTQYF.

The chain recombines TRBV28 with TRBJ2-3, with 13 bases aligning to TRBD2. The V gene end was trimmed by 6 bases and the J gene end by 3 bases; junction bases not matched to a gene: 3. The CDR3 is 15 residues long. CDR1 and CDR2 from the germline V gene are MDHEN and SYDVKM. CDR3 region: CASSLTSGGTDTQYF. DNA of the CDR3: TGTGCCAGCAGCCTGACTAGCGGGGGGACAGATACGCAGTATTTT. Looking up the rest from reference TRBV28 and TRBJ2-3 gives the full variable domain: DVKVTQSSRYLVKRTGEKVFLECVQDMDHENMFWYRQDPGLGLRLIYFSYDVKMKEKGDIPEGYSVSREKKERFSLILESASTNQTSMYLCASSLTSGGTDTQYFGPGTRLTVL.

The chain combines TRBV6-5 with TRBJ2-7; possibly TRBD2 for D (5 bases). This CDR3 region has 14 residues. Germline V gene sequence: CDR1 MNHEY, CDR2 SVGAGI. V was clipped by 1 base and J by 6 bases, with 13 bases between them. Written as DNA, the CDR3 is TGTGCCAGCAGTTACTTCCCCGGCGGGCTCGAGCAGTACTTC. It yields the protein CASSYFPGGLEQYF.

The chain couples TRBV5-1 to TRBJ2-1; possibly TRBD1 for D (6 bases). The V gene lost 4 bases and the J gene lost 7 bases, with 18 bases spanning the gap. This CDR3 contains 15 residues. Germline CDR1 reads SGHRS; CDR2 reads YFSETQ. The DNA of the CDR3 is TGCGCCAGCAGCATGCGACAGGCAAGGTCGAATGAGCAGTTCTTC. The encoded protein is CASSMRQARSNEQFF.

The V and J genes are TRBV7-9 and TRBJ2-7; D not resolved. Germline V gene lookup returns CDR1 SEHNR and CDR2 FQNEAQ (reference sequence). V lost 2 bases and J lost 3, with 11 bases in between. CDR3 length equals 14 residues. The CDR3 region is CASSLPLNNYEQYF. The CDR3 DNA sequence: TGTGCCAGCAGCTTACCACTAAACAACTACGAGCAGTACTTC. Based on the CDR3 plus reference TRBV7-9 and TRBJ2-7, the full variable domain is DTGVSQNPRHKITKRGQNVTFRCDPISEHNRLYWYRQTLGQGPEFLTYFQNEAQLEKSRLLSDRFSAERPKGSFSTLEIQRTEQGDSAMYLCASSLPLNNYEQYFGPGTRLTVT.

This chain uses TRBV7-2 with TRBJ2-7; no clear D. This CDR3 is built from 15 residues. Germline V lookup: CDR1 SGHTA, CDR2 FQGNSA. V shed 5 bases and J shed 3 bases, with 17 bases lying between them. Here the CDR3 reads CASSLTPGFGYEQYF. The CDR3 DNA follows: TGTGCCAGCAGCCTAACCCCCGGGTTCGGCTACGAGCAGTACTTC.

V and J are TRBV2 and TRBJ2-1; TRBD2 might be the D (6 bases). Germline values: CDR1 SNHLY, CDR2 FYNNEI. The V and J ends lost 6 bases and 3 bases respectively, with 15 bases between them. The CDR3 covers 15 residues. The CDR3 coding sequence is TGTGCCAGCAGCGAGGGACTGAACTACTACAATGAGCAGTTCTTC. Its translation: CASSEGLNYYNEQFF.

This sequence joins TRBV2 and TRBJ1-6; no firm D call. Germline CDR1 is SNHLY and CDR2 is FYNNEI. CDR3 size: 12 residues. V lost 1 base, J lost 9 bases, and 4 bases lay in between. Here the CDR3 reads CASSEELSPLHF. DNA for the CDR3: TGTGCCAGCAGTGAAGAGCTTTCACCCCTCCACTTT.

The V call is TRBV25-1, the J call TRBJ2-1; 7 bases match TRBD2. With V trimmed by 2 bases and J by 6 bases, 16 bases remained unmatched. The CDR3 extends over 18 amino acids. Germline V CDR1 and CDR2: MGHDK, SYGVNS. The CDR3 coding sequence is TGTGCCAGCAGTGAACCCGCTTCTTGGTGGGAGGGCCGCAATGAGCAGTTCTTC. It encodes CASSEPASWWEGRNEQFF. The full variable domain, rest sourced from reference TRBV25-1 and TRBJ2-1, is EADIYQTPRYLVIGTGKKITLECSQTMGHDKMYWYQQDPGMELHLIHYSYGVNSTEKGDLSSESTVSRIRTEHFPLTLESARPSHTSQYLCASSEPASWWEGRNEQFFGPGTRLTVL.

This clone was seen only once. The chain combines TRBV5-4 with TRBJ2-7; 7 nucleotides agree with TRBD2. The germline CDR1 and CDR2 sequences are SGHNT and YYREEE (reference sequence). This CDR3 region has 15 residues. With 10 bases clipped from V and 3 bases from J, the junction kept 16 bases outside the gene matches. CDR3 bases: TGTGCCTACCAACCACCGCCCGGGACTAACTACGAGCAGTACTTC. It translates to CAYQPPPGTNYEQYF.

This clone was seen once. This chain joins TRBV5-3 and TRBJ2-1, with D possibly matching TRBD1 (5 bases). TRBV5-3 is an ORF; its function is uncertain. This CDR3 contains 17 residues. V gave up 4 bases and J gave up 4 bases, with 21 bases separating them. The CDR3 sequence: CARSLHFRVVEYNEQFF. The CDR3 DNA reads as TGTGCCAGAAGCCTACACTTCAGGGTAGTTGAGTACAATGAGCAGTTCTTC.

This chain links TRBV27 with TRBJ1-2; perhaps TRBD1 as D (6 bases). The germline V and J ends were trimmed by 5 bases and 6 bases, with 19 bases remaining between them. This CDR3 has 15 amino acids. The germline CDR1 and CDR2 sequences are MNHEY and SMNVEV (reference sequence). As DNA, the CDR3 is TGTGCCAGCAGTACAAAACGACAGGAGGAGGATGGCTACACCTTC. Residues: CASSTKRQEEDGYTF.

The V gene is TRBV5-6, the J gene TRBJ2-5, with TRBD2 matching 9 bases. The CDR3 spans 14 residues. Germline V gene lookup returns CDR1 SGHDT and CDR2 YYEEEE. V lost 5 bases to trimming and J lost 1 base; unmatched junction nucleotides: 3. The CDR3 loop is CASRRLAVQETQYF. For the CDR3, the DNA is TGTGCCAGCAGGAGACTAGCGGTCCAAGAGACCCAGTACTTC.

The CDR3 loop is CASETGTNQPQHF. The CDR3 DNA is TGTGCCAGCGAGACAGGTACCAATCAGCCCCAGCATTTT. This rearrangement joins TRBV2 to TRBJ1-5, with a possible D match to TRBD1 (6 bases). In germline, CDR1 is SNHLY, CDR2 FYNNEI. This CDR3 contains 13 residues. The germline V and J ends were trimmed by 8 bases and 3 bases, with 11 bases remaining between them.

The gene calls are TRBV2 and TRBJ2-4; unclear D gene. The V end was cut by 8 bases, the J end by 11 bases, with 10 bases between. CDR1 and CDR2 from the germline V gene are SNHLY and FYNNEI. This CDR3 has 10 amino acids. CDR3 bases: TGTGCCAGCGGCTTTCTGTTTCAGTACTTC. Its translation is CASGFLFQYF. Complete variable domain (other parts from reference TRBV2 and TRBJ2-4): EPEVTQTPSHQVTQMGQEVILRCVPISNHLYFYWYRQILGQKVEFLVSFYNNEISEKSEIFDDQFSVERPDGSNFTLKIRSTKLEDSAMYFCASGFLFQYFGAGTRLSVL.

This chain links TRBV5-5 with TRBJ2-3; D is ambiguous. Looked up from germline, CDR1 is SGHKS and CDR2 is YYEKEE (reference sequence). Trimming pared 0 bases from V and 6 bases from J, leaving 14 bases between. The CDR3 contains 15 residues. CDR3 bases: TGTGCCAGCAGCTTGGGACTCGCGGTGATGGATACGCAGTATTTT. Translation: CASSLGLAVMDTQYF.

The rearrangement uses TRBV27 and TRBJ2-1; 8 bases are shared with TRBD2. The CDR3 length is 15 residues. Germline CDR1 is MNHEY and CDR2 is SMNVEV (reference sequence). Trimming removed 0 bases from V and 5 bases from J; junction bases left unmatched: 3. CDR3 DNA: TGTGCCAGCAGTTTATCTAGCGGGGCAAACAATGAGCAGTTCTTC. It encodes CASSLSSGANNEQFF.

This rearrangement joins TRBV6-5 to TRBJ1-2; D unclear. V dropped 2 bases and J dropped 4 bases, with 11 bases sitting between them. Germline CDR1 and CDR2: MNHEY and SVGAGI. The CDR3 totals 14 residues. CDR3 sequence (DNA): TGTGCCAGCAGTTACACCCCAACAGTCTATGGCTACACCTTC. It yields the protein CASSYTPTVYGYTF.

This chain uses TRBV2 with TRBJ2-4, with 10 bases that match TRBD2. The CDR3 is 17 residues long. V lost 11 bases to trimming and J lost 0 bases; unmatched junction nucleotides: 13. CDR1 and CDR2 from the germline V gene are SNHLY and FYNNEI. CDR3 nucleotides: TGTGCCGCCCGACGCGGACTAGCGGAACTAGCCAAAAACATTCAGTACTTC. This sequence encodes CAARRGLAELAKNIQYF. Full variable domain (rest looked up from reference TRBV2 and TRBJ2-4): EPEVTQTPSHQVTQMGQEVILRCVPISNHLYFYWYRQILGQKVEFLVSFYNNEISEKSEIFDDQFSVERPDGSNFTLKIRSTKLEDSAMYFCAARRGLAELAKNIQYFGAGTRLSVL.

Points on this clone: One end of the junction fails to match germline, which may point to a read error. The J gene is TRBJ1-5, the V gene TRBV6-1; 7 bases line up with TRBD1. The CDR3 contains 15 residues. CDR1 and CDR2 from the germline V gene are MNHNS and SASEGT. This CDR3 reads CASSDEQGSSQPQHF. CDR3 bases: TGTGCCAGCAGTGATGAACAGGGGAGCAGTCAGCCCCAGCATTTT.

For the CDR3, the DNA is TGTGCCAGCAGTGAAGCTGTGATTATGATTCTAGCGGGAGGGTCCAGTGGCGGGGAGCTGTTTTTT. Protein sequence: CASSEAVIMILAGGSSGGELFF. The chain employs TRBV6-1 and TRBJ2-2; 12 nucleotides agree with TRBD2. The V gene end was trimmed by 0 bases and the J gene end by 7 bases; junction bases not matched to a gene: 21. The germline V gene has CDR1 MNHNS and CDR2 SASEGT. The CDR3 extends over 22 amino acids.

The genes are TRBV11-1 and TRBJ2-7; 7 nucleotides align to TRBD1. The CDR3 is made up of 14 amino acids. Germline loops: CDR1 SGHAT, CDR2 FQDESV (reference sequence). The V segment lost 3 bases and the J segment 4 bases; nucleotides outside the gene matches: 6. In nucleotides, the CDR3 is TGTGCCAGCAGCTTTAGCGAGGGGGCTTACGAGCAGTACTTC. The encoded protein is CASSFSEGAYEQYF. Full variable domain (remainder filled in from reference TRBV11-1 and TRBJ2-7): EAEVAQSPRYKITEKSQAVAFWCDPISGHATLYWYRQILGQGPELLVQFQDESVVDDSQLPKDRFSAERLKGVDSTLKIQPAELGDSAMYLCASSFSEGAYEQYFGPGTRLTVT.